This TCR beta chain appears in the sequencing data of a study of blood T cells in healthy people across ages. A second PCR of roughly 7 to 11 cycles used a sample-barcoded 5' primer and a J-beta primer mix. TCRdb re-derived calls from the 5' RACE reads in MiXCR, one entry per CDR3 protein. The table lists roughly 2 million distinct CDR3 sequences, roughly 52% of them singletons. This CDR3 comprises 14 residues. V was shortened by 8 bases and J by 10 bases, with 21 bases between the two germline ends. Germline lookup yields CDR1 MNHEY and CDR2 SVGEGT. The sequence came from a woman aged 40 to 49 in good health. The sample taken for sequencing was blood. The genes are TRBV6-2 or TRBV6-3 and TRBJ1-5; D is uncertain. The CDR3 is CASVRRGLLEPQHF. In DNA form, the CDR3 reads TGTGCCAGCGTCCGCCGAGGGCTCCTGGAACCCCAGCATTTT.